This TCR beta chain was documented in a study of cytotoxic CD8 clonotypes in ibrutinib-treated CLL. Study-level information: Among the patients, 10 to 11 presented as relapsed/refractory and around 16 as treatment-naive; fewer than 18 showed unmutated IGHV.

This clone was seen more than once but under ten times. Deep sequencing aimed at 1 in 200,000 to 1 in 1 million T cells' resolution. Produced via immunoSEQ multiplex PCR; TCRdb's table is partial and in-frame only. The sample carries approximately 42,000 clones, about 70% recorded once. The CDR3 has 16 residues. CDR1 and CDR2 (germline): SGHAT, FQNNGV. Trimming removed 4 bases at V and 3 bases at J, with 18 bases between. The chain is built from TRBV11-2 and TRBJ2-5; D gene unclear. The receptor was derived from a human donor with chronic lymphocytic leukemia. Source: PBMCs, taken after 12 months of ibrutinib treatment. The chain's CDR3 is CASSSYHPDPKETQYF. DNA of the CDR3: TGTGCCAGCAGCTCGTATCACCCGGACCCCAAAGAGACCCAGTACTTC. Filled out from reference TRBV11-2 and TRBJ2-5, the complete variable domain reads EAGVAQSPRYKIIEKRQSVAFWCNPISGHATLYWYQQILGQGPKLLIQFQNNGVVDDSQLPKDRFSAERLKGVDSTLKIQPAKLEDSAVYLCASSSYHPDPKETQYFGPGTRLLVL.